Below, one T cell receptor (beta chain) is given with its context. The sample originates from a study of blood T cells in healthy people across ages. The second PCR ran roughly 7 to 12 cycles with a sample-barcoded 5' primer and J-beta primers. TCRdb redid the calling of the 5' RACE reads with MiXCR, one entry per CDR3 protein. The sample records 1.5 million to 2 million distinct CDR3 sequences, 35% to 50% being singletons. Germline CDR1 is LNHDA and CDR2 is SQIVND (reference sequence). With V trimmed by 8 bases and J by 0 bases, 12 bases remained unmatched. This CDR3 has 16 amino acids. The clonotype originates from a human donor in good health. Sequenced sample: blood. The chain has TRBV19 and TRBJ1-2; 7 bases align to TRBD1. This CDR3 is CASDHARTGSNYGYTF. CDR3 in DNA: TGTGCCAGTGATCACGCCAGGACAGGATCTAACTATGGCTACACCTTC.